The rows below give T cell receptor beta chains drawn from one sample of a study of cytomegalovirus exposure and HLA in healthy donors. The method was immunoSEQ multiplex PCR; TCRdb's version includes in-frame clones alone and lacks a portion of them. The sample yields 140,000 to 150,000 clones, 72% seen once. Material for sequencing was PBMCs. The receptors shown here come from a man in his forties in good health and CMV-seronegative. The CDR3 runs from the conserved cysteine through the conserved F or W.

TRBJ2-7	TRBV4-2	CASSQDLGQGASYEQYF
TRBJ1-5	TRBV4-1	CASSPGPGANQPQHF
TRBJ2-5	TRBV29-1	CSVKREFSYQETQYF
TRBJ2-7	TRBV4-1	CASSPRDRVHEQYF
TRBJ2-2	TRBV5-3	CARSLVARPDRKKTGELFF
TRBJ2-5	TRBV10-3	CAIAYREQETQYF
TRBJ2-3	TRBV6-5	CASSRGLAGTDTQYF
TRBJ1-2	TRBV2	CASSELGGQYGYTF
TRBJ2-1	TRBV6-1	CASSVSWGQGSNEQFF
TRBJ1-3	TRBV5-1	CASSLTSSGNTIYF
TRBJ2-7	TRBV4-3	CASSQDYSTSGLYLGAYEQYF
TRBJ1-4	TRBV6-5	CASSYSYRGREKLFF
TRBJ2-1	TRBV7-2	CASSLKSQGGFYNEQFF
TRBJ1-6	TRBV30	CALDNGGSSPLHF
TRBJ2-7	TRBV7-8	CASSLAGGLAGGPGEQYF
TRBJ2-5	TRBV28	CASSYQTGGVRETQYF
TRBJ1-3	TRBV29-1	CSVGTFSGNTIYF
TRBJ2-2	TRBV6-5	CASTEQGENTGELFF
TRBJ2-1	TRBV9	CASGLAGGNEQFF
TRBJ2-2	TRBV9	CASSVEFGVTGELFF
TRBJ1-2	TRBV28	CASSLRPRREGRLGYTF
TRBJ2-5	TRBV30	CAWSKGLAGAETQYF
TRBJ1-5	TRBV6-1	CASSEEGRVGPQHF
TRBJ2-3	TRBV9	CASSTYTDTQYF
TRBJ2-1	TRBV12-1	CASPLPTSGFLNYNEQFF
TRBJ2-1	TRBV13	CASSRTREYNEQFF
TRBJ2-7	TRBV13	CASSTGTGGGEQYF
TRBJ2-3	TRBV6-6	CASSYSGTSSTDTQYF
TRBJ1-4	TRBV5-1	CASSSDRGGAATNEKLFF
TRBJ2-7	TRBV30	CAWSYMYEQYF
TRBJ2-7	TRBV18	CASSHRVSYEQYF
TRBJ2-7	TRBV6-5	CASSYATSGGQYF
TRBJ2-1	TRBV19	CASSMTSGGSYNEQFF
NA	TRBV5-1	CASSLVGGRYEQYF
TRBJ2-7	TRBV30	CAWSQPGTGFNEQYF
TRBJ1-2	TRBV4-1	CASSQGRANYGYPF
TRBJ2-1	TRBV2	CASNSGNLHNEQFF
TRBJ2-7	TRBV29-1	CSVEDYLSRLSGSLSYEQYF
TRBJ1-2	TRBV5-6	CASSYGQGALNYGYTF
TRBJ2-2	TRBV14	CASSLVSGSTGELFF
TRBJ1-2	TRBV20-1	CSAREGGAGTF
TRBJ2-1	TRBV9	CASSVVSGGINEQFF